These T cell receptor beta chains were read from a single sample in a study of T cell clones after liver transplantation. TCRdb's copy holds only in-frame clones and misses some; the assay was immunoSEQ multiplex PCR. In the table there are around 100,000 clones, around 86% of which are singletons. Sequenced material: CD4+ T cells from blood, taken before liver transplant. The receptors derive from a human donor who received a liver transplant. CDR3s include the opening cysteine and the closing phenylalanine or tryptophan. Each record gives: D gene, J gene, clone size, V gene, CDR3 protein, CDR3 DNA. The D gene is left open where the match is weak. Where a row states a size, it is once, few, many or the class of an expanded clone; other rows omit it.

>.|TRBJ1-1|.|TRBV5-4
CASSPGGLGTEAFF
TGTGCCAGCAGCCCCGGTGGGTTAGGGACTGAAGCTTTCTTT
>.|TRBJ1-1|.|TRBV14
CASSQGVITEAFF
TGTGCCAGCAGCCAGGGGGTGATCACTGAAGCTTTCTTT
>TRBD1|TRBJ1-2|.|TRBV4-1
CASSSVGRGQGGNYGYTF
TGCGCCAGCAGCTCCGTCGGGCGGGGACAGGGTGGAAACTATGGCTACACCTTC
>.|TRBJ1-4|.|TRBV27
CASSLRYREKLFF
TGTGCCAGCAGTTTACGATACCGGGAAAAACTGTTTTTT
>.|TRBJ1-5|.|TRBV27
CASSPTSGVVSNQPQHF
TGTGCCAGCAGCCCCACCTCAGGGGTAGTGAGCAATCAGCCCCAGCATTTT
>.|TRBJ2-5|once|TRBV5-1
CASSLSGWTAQETQYF
TGCGCCAGCAGCTTGAGTGGGTGGACAGCTCAAGAGACCCAGTACTTC
>.|TRBJ2-7|.|TRBV7-2
CASSPDSFYEQYF
TGTGCCAGCAGTCCGGACAGCTTTTACGAGCAGTACTTC
>.|TRBJ2-7|.|TRBV5-1
CASKSGTTSYEQYF
TGCGCCAGCAAATCGGGCACCACCTCCTACGAGCAGTACTTC
>.|TRBJ2-1|.|TRBV19
CASSPGDIGEQFF
TGTGCCAGTAGTCCCGGGGATATTGGTGAGCAGTTCTTC
>.|TRBJ2-7|few|TRBV6-1
CASSEWTGAYEQYF
TGTGCCAGCAGTGAATGGACGGGGGCCTACGAGCAGTACTTC
>TRBD2|TRBJ2-3|.|TRBV7-9
CASSLPSGLAGSTDTQYF
TGTGCCAGCAGCTTACCCTCTGGGCTAGCGGGGAGCACAGATACGCAGTATTTT
>.|TRBJ2-1|few|TRBV10-3
CAISLTENEQFF
TGTGCCATCAGTCTCACCGAGAATGAGCAGTTCTTC
>.|TRBJ2-5|.|TRBV2
CASRRVEETQYF
TGTGCCAGCAGACGCGTGGAAGAGACCCAGTACTTC
>.|TRBJ2-5|.|TRBV7-9
CASSLTAGETQYF
TGTGCCAGCAGCTTGACGGCTGGGGAGACCCAGTACTTC
>.|TRBJ1-1|.|TRBV4-2
CASSQGINTEAFF
TGTGCCAGCAGCCAGGGAATTAACACTGAAGCTTTCTTT
>.|TRBJ1-2|.|TRBV5-8
CASSLGGTDGYTF
TGTGCCAGCAGCTTGGGAGGGACTGATGGCTACACCTTC
>TRBD2|TRBJ2-2|.|TRBV25-1
CASSEVAGGSGELFF
TGTGCCAGCAGTGAGGTAGCGGGAGGTTCCGGGGAGCTGTTTTTT
>.|TRBJ1-1|.|TRBV27
CASSFFRGAVNTEAFF
TGTGCCAGCAGTTTCTTCAGGGGAGCGGTAAACACTGAAGCTTTCTTT
>TRBD1|TRBJ2-2|.|TRBV19
CASSRDRGDTGELFF
TGTGCCAGTAGTAGGGACAGGGGGGACACCGGGGAGCTGTTTTTT
>TRBD2|TRBJ2-1|few|TRBV5-1
CASSPLSGGALNEQFF
TGCGCCAGCAGCCCACTTAGCGGGGGGGCCTTGAATGAGCAGTTCTTC
>.|TRBJ2-1|.|TRBV6-1
CASSAWDTLATGFREQFF
TGTGCCAGCAGTGCCTGGGACACACTAGCAACAGGGTTTAGGGAGCAGTTCTTC
>.|TRBJ1-6|few|TRBV2
CASSGRDYNSPLHF
TGTGCCAGTTCGGGACGGGACTATAATTCACCCCTCCACTTT
>.|TRBJ1-1|.|TRBV19
CATQRSGTVRNTEAFF
TGTGCCACCCAGAGATCCGGGACCGTGAGGAACACTGAAGCTTTCTTT
>.|TRBJ1-4|.|TRBV14
CASSRGGLSTNEKLFF
TGTGCCAGCAGCCGCGGCGGACTCTCAACTAATGAAAAACTGTTTTTT
>TRBD1|TRBJ2-7|.|TRBV19
CASSANSGTARLYEQYF
TGTGCCAGTAGTGCTAATTCCGGGACAGCACGCTTATACGAGCAGTACTTC